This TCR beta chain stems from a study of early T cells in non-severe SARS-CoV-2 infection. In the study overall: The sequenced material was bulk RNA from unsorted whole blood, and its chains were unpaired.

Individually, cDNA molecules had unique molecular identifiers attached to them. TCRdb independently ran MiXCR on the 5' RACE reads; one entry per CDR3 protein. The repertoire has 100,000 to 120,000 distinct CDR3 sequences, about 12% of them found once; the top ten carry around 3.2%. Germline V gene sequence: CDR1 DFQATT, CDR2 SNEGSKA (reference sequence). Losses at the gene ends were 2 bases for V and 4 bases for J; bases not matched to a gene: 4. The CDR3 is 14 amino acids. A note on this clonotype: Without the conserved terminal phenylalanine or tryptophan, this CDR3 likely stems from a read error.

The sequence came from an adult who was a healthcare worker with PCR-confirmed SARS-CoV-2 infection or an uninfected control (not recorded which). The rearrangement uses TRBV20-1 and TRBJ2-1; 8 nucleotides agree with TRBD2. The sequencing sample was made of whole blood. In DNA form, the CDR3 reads TGCAGTGCTAGAAATAGCGGGAAATACAATGAGCAGTTCTTA. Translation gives CSARNSGKYNEQFL.